One and the same sample provided the 27 T cell receptor beta chains below, sequenced in a study of T cells in Graves' hyperthyroidism and ophthalmopathy. Amplification targeted TCR beta CDR3 regions from RNA transcripts. In the first-round RT-PCR of the TCR CDR3, the HTBI primer set was used. TCRdb called the multiplex PCR reads again in MiXCR, with one record for every CDR3 protein. The sample has about 98,000 distinct CDR3 sequences, roughly 40% seen once. The sequenced sample consisted of peripheral blood or thyroid tissue (not recorded which). These receptors were obtained from a woman between 25 and 40 years old with Graves' hyperthyroidism.

Many counts were recorded for this clonotype. The gene calls are TRBV3-1 and TRBJ2-2; the D is unclear. Germline V lookup: CDR1 LGHDT, CDR2 YNNKEL (reference sequence). The length of the CDR3 is 13 residues. Trimming left V 4 bases short and J 5 bases short, with 8 bases between. The CDR3 DNA sequence: TGTGCCAGCAGCCGGATCGCAACCGGGGAGCTGTTTTTT. This codes for CASSRIATGELFF.

The chain combines TRBV13 with TRBJ2-5; 13 bases agree with TRBD2. CDR3 length equals 19 residues. The germline V gene encodes CDR1 PRHDT and CDR2 FYEKMQ (reference sequence). The J segment lost 4 bases and the V segment lost 0 bases, leaving 11 bases of the junction unmatched. This chain's CDR3 is CASSLGLILAGGPAETQYF. The CDR3 nucleotides read TGTGCCAGCAGCTTAGGCCTAATACTAGCGGGAGGGCCAGCAGAGACCCAGTACTTC.

The chain is built from TRBV11-2 and TRBJ1-3; no definite D call. CDR3 size: 12 residues. CDR1 is SGHAT and CDR2 is FQNNGV in the germline V gene. V was clipped by 7 bases and J by 0 bases, with 4 bases between them. The CDR3 spells CASTRSGNTIYF. DNA for the CDR3: TGTGCCAGCACCCGCTCTGGAAACACCATATATTTT. The complete variable domain, with remaining parts taken from reference TRBV11-2 and TRBJ1-3, reads EAGVAQSPRYKIIEKRQSVAFWCNPISGHATLYWYQQILGQGPKLLIQFQNNGVVDDSQLPKDRFSAERLKGVDSTLKIQPAKLEDSAVYLCASTRSGNTIYFGEGSWLTVV.

By share of the sample, this clonotype is medium-sized. The chain carries TRBV25-1 and TRBJ1-3; D gene unclear. Germline loops: CDR1 MGHDK, CDR2 SYGVNS. The CDR3 length is 16 residues. The V and J ends lost 3 bases and 4 bases respectively, with 16 bases between them. As DNA, the CDR3 is TGTGCCAGCAGTGACCCGACTCCATATGGCGGAAACACCATATATTTT. Its translation: CASSDPTPYGGNTIYF.

The V and J genes are TRBV6-5 and TRBJ1-1; 7 bases map to TRBD1. Trimming at V came to 6 bases and at J to 0 bases, leaving 10 bases not matched to a gene. The CDR3 runs 16 residues. Germline V gene data show CDR1 as MNHEY and CDR2 as SVGAGI. In DNA form, the CDR3 reads TGTGCCAGCAGCCGCAGGGGGGGACTAATGAACACTGAAGCTTTCTTT. This codes for CASSRRGGLMNTEAFF.

Points on this clonotype: In this CDR3 the conserved last residue, phenylalanine or tryptophan, is missing, so a read error is likely. It is unclear where the CDR3 begins or ends on the DNA, so no DNA is shown, and the CDR3 is as TCRdb lists it. The V call is TRBV2, the J call TRBJ1-2. The CDR3 sequence runs 8 residues, both termini included. The germline gives CDR1 SNHLY, CDR2 FYNNEI. CDR3 region: CASSVAAG.

As regards this clonotype: No conserved phenylalanine or tryptophan is present at the end of the CDR3, so a read error is the likely explanation. CDR3 region: CATSGWQGDTEAFS. CDR3 bases: TGTGCCACCAGCGGTTGGCAGGGTGACACTGAAGCTTTCTCT. The chain combines TRBV15 with TRBJ1-1; tentatively, D is TRBD1 (5 bases). The CDR3 runs 14 residues. V lost 5 bases, J lost 3 bases, and 13 bases lay in between. Germline V gene data show CDR1 as LNHNV and CDR2 as YYDKDF (reference sequence).

This clonotype was seen many times. This rearrangement joins TRBV7-8 to TRBJ2-7, with a weak D call TRBD2 (5 bases). The germline V gene encodes CDR1 SGHVS and CDR2 FQNEAQ. V was shortened by 5 bases and J by 3 bases, with 14 bases between the two germline ends. The CDR3 covers 14 residues. CDR3 coding DNA: TGTGCCAGCAGCCCATGGACGGGATACTACGAGCAGTACTTC. This encodes CASSPWTGYYEQYF.

This chain uses TRBV5-1 with TRBJ2-1; 14 positions match TRBD2. Germline V gene lookup returns CDR1 SGHRS and CDR2 YFSETQ. V was pared by 3 bases and J by 9 bases, with 5 bases of the junction left unmatched. The CDR3 runs 15 residues. The CDR3 DNA is TGCGCCAGCAGCTACGGACTAGCGGGAGGCGCTGAGCAGTTCTTC. Translated, it gives CASSYGLAGGAEQFF.

The chain carries TRBV29-1 and TRBJ2-7; no firm D call. Trimming removed 4 bases from V and 2 bases from J, with 9 bases in between. This CDR3 has 12 residues. From germline, CDR1 is SQVTM and CDR2 ANQGSEA. The DNA for the CDR3 is TGCAGCGTTGCACCGGTCCCCTACGAGCAGTACTTC. Translating gives CSVAPVPYEQYF.

There are a few counts of this clonotype. This may be a read error, as it is one base from a much larger clone. The chain joins TRBV20-1 to TRBJ2-7, with 10 nucleotides matching TRBD2. Looked up from germline, CDR1 is DFQATT and CDR2 is SNEGSKA (reference sequence). V gave up 0 bases and J gave up 7 bases; unmatched junction bases: 6. The CDR3 is 14 residues long. As DNA, the CDR3 is TGCAGTGCTAGAGATGTAGCGGGAGGAAGTGAGCAGTACTTC. Translated, it gives CSARDVAGGSEQYF.

The chain has TRBV19 and TRBJ2-2; D remains ambiguous. This CDR3 is built from 14 residues. CDR1 is LNHDA and CDR2 is SQIVND in the germline V gene (reference sequence). Trimming took off 3 bases at V and 1 base at J, with 6 bases between the two ends. The CDR3 nucleotides read TGTGCCAGTAGTATTAACAGGAACACCGGGGAGCTGTTTTTT. Translated, it gives CASSINRNTGELFF.

This clonotype was counted ten times or more. This chain links TRBV10-3 with TRBJ1-1; 10 bases match TRBD1. The CDR3 runs to 16 residues. Trimming at V came to 1 base and at J to 1 base, leaving 3 bases not matched to a gene. Germline V gene data show CDR1 as ENHRY and CDR2 as SYGVKD. The CDR3 DNA reads as TGTGCCATCAGTGAGTTTGGGACAGGGGCGAACACTGAAGCTTTCTTT. Translating it yields CAISEFGTGANTEAFF.

This clonotype was detected many times. This rearrangement joins TRBV28 to TRBJ1-5; perhaps TRBD1 as D (5 bases). The ends were cut back, 6 bases at V and 0 bases at J, with 12 bases in the middle. Germline assignment: CDR1 MDHEN and CDR2 SYDVKM. The CDR3 loop spans 15 amino acids. The CDR3 protein is CASRITGYSNQPQHF. CDR3 in DNA: TGTGCCAGCAGGATTACAGGCTATAGCAATCAGCCCCAGCATTTT.

This clonotype was observed at least ten times. The V gene is TRBV12-3 or TRBV12-4, the J gene TRBJ1-6, with a possible D match to TRBD1 (6 bases). V lost 7 bases, J lost 1 base, and 8 bases lay in between. The CDR3 consists of 14 residues. The CDR3 DNA reads as TGTGCCAGCACGAGGGGGTCCTATAATTCACCCCTCCACTTT. Amino acid sequence: CASTRGSYNSPLHF.

This clonotype was seen many times. This rearrangement joins TRBV4-1 to TRBJ1-2; tentative D call: TRBD1 (6 bases). V lost 4 bases, J lost 1 base, and 10 bases lay in between. The CDR3 totals 14 residues. Germline CDR1 reads MGHRA; CDR2 reads YSYEKL. This chain's CDR3 is CASSPDRFNYGYTF. CDR3 in DNA: TGCGCCAGCAGCCCCGACAGGTTTAACTATGGCTACACCTTC.

V is TRBV20-1 and J is TRBJ2-5; 10 nucleotides match TRBD1. CDR3 length equals 14 residues. The germline V gene has CDR1 DFQATT and CDR2 SNEGSKA (reference sequence). The CDR3: CSPWRTGGGETQYF. CDR3 nucleotide sequence: TGCAGCCCGTGGAGGACAGGGGGAGGGGAGACCCAGTACTTC.

In this sample, this clonotype turned up many times. V gene TRBV6-6 combines with J gene TRBJ2-2; 10 nucleotides line up with TRBD2. V shed 6 bases, J shed 7 bases, and the junction held 17 bases outside the gene matches. The CDR3 is 18 amino acids. Germline CDR1 MNHNY, CDR2 SVGAGI (reference sequence). CDR3 sequence: CASSTNRQGTSAYGELFF. The CDR3 nucleotides are TGTGCCAGCAGCACCAACCGACAGGGGACTAGCGCGTACGGGGAGCTGTTTTTT.

This chain uses TRBV7-2 with TRBJ2-3; 13 bases map to TRBD2. The germline gives CDR1 SGHTA, CDR2 FQGNSA. V was pared by 1 base and J by 5 bases, with 3 bases of the junction left unmatched. The CDR3 contains 16 residues. CDR3 bases: TGTGCCAGCAGCTTAGGGACTAGCGGGAGTCTAGATACGCAGTATTTT. Amino acid sequence: CASSLGTSGSLDTQYF.

Points on this clonotype: Germline and junction disagree at one end, which may indicate a read error. This sequence joins TRBV18 and TRBJ1-2; possible D gene TRBD1, 5 bases. Germline V lookup: CDR1 KGHSH, CDR2 LQKENI. The CDR3 extends over 13 amino acids. The CDR3 protein is CTSSYDSNYGYTF. Written as DNA, the CDR3 is TGTACCAGCTCTTACGACAGTAACTATGGCTACACCTTC. Supplemented by reference TRBV18 and TRBJ1-2, the full variable domain reads NAGVMQNPRHLVRRRGQEARLRCSPMKGHSHVYWYRQLPEEGLKFMVYLQKENIIDESGMPKERFSAEFPKEGPSILRIQQVVRGDSAAYFCTSSYDSNYGYTFGSGTRLTVV.

There are many counts of this clonotype. This chain connects TRBV4-1 to TRBJ1-6; maybe TRBD1 (5 bases). This CDR3 is built from 16 residues. Trimming removed 2 bases from V and 6 bases from J, with 14 bases in between. CDR1 is MGHRA and CDR2 is YSYEKL in the germline V gene. The CDR3 DNA follows: TGCGCCAGCAGCCAAATTGGGGCAGGAGTTAATTCACCCCTCCACTTT. Amino acid sequence: CASSQIGAGVNSPLHF.

This clonotype has a count of ten or more. This chain connects TRBV4-1 to TRBJ2-2; a weak D match, TRBD1 (5 bases). Per the germline V gene, CDR1 is MGHRA and CDR2 is YSYEKL. V was pared by 5 bases and J by 6 bases, with 16 bases between. There are 15 residues in the CDR3. In nucleotides, the CDR3 is TGCGCCAGCAGCTTAACCCCAGGGTTCGCCGGGGAGCTGTTTTTT. It codes for CASSLTPGFAGELFF.

Notes on this clonotype: With a much larger clone just one base away, this may be a read error. The chain combines TRBV7-9 with TRBJ1-1, with D possibly matching TRBD1 (6 bases). The CDR3 has 13 residues. Germline CDR1 is SEHNR and CDR2 is FQNEAQ (reference sequence). CDR3 loop: CASGQGPLTEASF. CDR3 DNA sequence: TGCGCCAGCGGCCAGGGGCCGTTGACTGAAGCTTCCTTT.

In the case of this clonotype: In this CDR3 the conserved last residue, phenylalanine or tryptophan, is missing, so a read error is likely. The gene calls are TRBV2 and TRBJ2-5; D unclear. Germline CDR1 SNHLY, CDR2 FYNNEI. Trimming took off 5 bases at V and 0 bases at J, with 4 bases between the two ends. The CDR3 totals 12 residues. CDR3 residues: CASSTNQETQYT. Written as DNA, the CDR3 is TGTGCCAGCAGTACAAACCAAGAGACCCAGTACACA.

This rearrangement joins TRBV28 to TRBJ2-7; D might be TRBD1 (6 bases). CDR1 and CDR2 from the germline V gene are MDHEN and SYDVKM. CDR3 length: 16 amino acids. Trimming removed 4 bases from V and 0 bases from J, with 16 bases in between. The CDR3 reads CASSWGPSKSSYEQYF. The CDR3 DNA reads TGTGCCAGCAGTTGGGGGCCATCTAAAAGCTCCTACGAGCAGTACTTC.

The V gene is TRBV5-1, the J gene TRBJ2-2, with TRBD1 matching over 9 bases. V was pared by 5 bases and J by 6 bases, with 20 bases of the junction left unmatched. Germline assignment: CDR1 SGHRS and CDR2 YFSETQ. CDR3 length: 19 amino acids. The DNA of the CDR3 is TGCGCCAGCAGTTCTGGGGACAGGGAGGCGGTCTCGAGGCCCGGGGAGCTGTTTTTT. Protein sequence: CASSSGDREAVSRPGELFF.

This clonotype has a handful of counts. The CDR3 coding sequence is TGTGCCAGCAGTGGACAGTCTAACTATGGCTACACCTTC. It is translated as CASSGQSNYGYTF. The chain couples TRBV28 to TRBJ1-2, with TRBD1 as a possible D gene (6 bases). V dropped 5 bases and J dropped 0 bases, with 7 bases sitting between them. The CDR3 runs 13 residues. CDR1 and CDR2 (germline): MDHEN, SYDVKM.